Given below is one TCR beta chain in context. This sample stems from a study of blood T cell repertoires in COVID-19. Here immunoSEQ multiplex PCR was the method, and the copy in TCRdb shows in-frame clones only, minus some. The data contain 200,000 to 250,000 clones, 83% of them singletons. Germline V CDR1 and CDR2: MDHEN, SYDVKM. With 6 bases clipped from V and 4 bases from J, the junction kept 5 bases outside the gene matches. The CDR3 runs 14 residues. The sequencing input was peripheral blood. This receptor was identified in a woman between 45 and 60 years old with acute or convalescent COVID-19. V and J are TRBV28 and TRBJ1-5, with 8 bases lining up with TRBD1. CDR3 DNA: TGTGCCAGCAGACTCCAGGGGGCGAATCAGCCCCAGCATTTT. It is translated as CASRLQGANQPQHF.